This is a list of T cell receptor beta chains from one sample in a study of response to subunit inactivated influenza vaccine. TCRdb reprocessed the RT-PCR reads via MiXCR and lists one record per CDR3 protein. The table includes around 710,000 distinct CDR3 sequences, approximately 15% detected once. Material: PBMCs from blood, obtained roughly 15 days before vaccination. The receptors here all came from a man over 45 who received an inactivated influenza vaccine. Both conserved end residues are part of each CDR3. The D gene is left open where the match is weak. Expanded clones are given a class, and other clones once, few, many or no size at all.

D gene: .
V gene: TRBV7-9
clone size: few
J gene: TRBJ2-2
CDR3 protein: CASSAQGGTGELFF
CDR3 DNA: TGTGCCAGCAGCGCCCAGGGGGGCACCGGGGAGCTGTTTTTT

D gene: TRBD1
V gene: TRBV4-3
clone size: few
J gene: TRBJ2-1
CDR3 protein: CASSRTLTGSSYNEQFF
CDR3 DNA: TGCGCCAGCAGCCGAACTTTGACAGGGAGCTCCTACAATGAGCAGTTCTTC

D gene: TRBD1
V gene: TRBV19
clone size: .
J gene: TRBJ2-7
CDR3 protein: CASRPGQSNEQYF
CDR3 DNA: TGTGCCAGTAGACCGGGACAGTCAAACGAGCAGTACTTC

D gene: .
V gene: TRBV20-1
clone size: many
J gene: TRBJ1-4
CDR3 protein: CSVPAPGGEKLFF
CDR3 DNA: TGCAGTGTGCCGGCCCCGGGGGGAGAAAAACTGTTTTTT

D gene: .
V gene: TRBV6-1
clone size: many
J gene: TRBJ1-1
CDR3 protein: CASSATGFEAFF
CDR3 DNA: TGTGCCAGCAGTGCAACAGGATTTGAAGCTTTCTTT

D gene: .
V gene: TRBV7-9
clone size: .
J gene: TRBJ2-7
CDR3 protein: CASTPTAVWGEQYF
CDR3 DNA: TGTGCCAGCACCCCCACAGCCGTTTGGGGAGAGCAGTACTTC

D gene: TRBD1
V gene: TRBV2
clone size: many
J gene: TRBJ2-2
CDR3 protein: CASRNQQGAAGELFF
CDR3 DNA: TGTGCCAGCAGGAATCAACAGGGGGCCGCCGGGGAGCTGTTTTTT

D gene: .
V gene: TRBV10-1
clone size: few
J gene: TRBJ2-5
CDR3 protein: CASSESIGTQETQYF
CDR3 DNA: TGCGCCAGCAGTGAGTCGATCGGGACCCAAGAGACCCAGTACTTC

D gene: TRBD1
V gene: TRBV5-1
clone size: .
J gene: TRBJ2-1
CDR3 protein: CASSPDRGRGNEQFF
CDR3 DNA: TGCGCCAGCAGCCCGGACAGGGGGCGCGGGAATGAGCAGTTCTTC

D gene: .
V gene: TRBV9
clone size: few
J gene: TRBJ2-7
CDR3 protein: CASSVAGINEQYF
CDR3 DNA: TGTGCCAGCAGCGTAGCGGGGATTAACGAGCAGTACTTC

D gene: .
V gene: TRBV4-1
clone size: many
J gene: TRBJ2-1
CDR3 protein: CASSQVGHGEQFF
CDR3 DNA: TGCGCCAGCAGCCAAGTGGGACATGGGGAGCAGTTCTTC

D gene: .
V gene: TRBV10-3
clone size: few
J gene: TRBJ1-4
CDR3 protein: CAISGTPSTNEKLFF
CDR3 DNA: TGTGCCATCAGCGGGACACCTTCAACTAATGAAAAACTGTTTTTT

D gene: .
V gene: TRBV29-1
clone size: .
J gene: TRBJ2-4
CDR3 protein: CSEKGKGKNIQYF
CDR3 DNA: TGCAGCGAAAAGGGGAAAGGCAAAAACATTCAGTACTTC

D gene: TRBD2
V gene: TRBV7-9
clone size: .
J gene: TRBJ2-1
CDR3 protein: CASSSTGTSSYNEQFF
CDR3 DNA: TGTGCCAGCAGCTCCACGGGGACTAGCTCCTACAATGAGCAGTTCTTC

D gene: TRBD1
V gene: TRBV5-6
clone size: .
J gene: TRBJ1-5
CDR3 protein: CASSRDRGLGQPQHF
CDR3 DNA: TGTGCCAGCAGCCGGGACAGGGGGCTCGGCCAGCCCCAGCATTTT

D gene: .
V gene: TRBV5-6
clone size: .
J gene: TRBJ2-1
CDR3 protein: CASSEYGTDSYNEQFF
CDR3 DNA: TGTGCCAGCAGTGAATACGGGACGGACTCCTACAATGAGCAGTTCTTC

D gene: .
V gene: TRBV5-1
clone size: few
J gene: TRBJ2-5
CDR3 protein: CASSLVPETQETQYF
CDR3 DNA: TGCGCCAGCAGCTTGGTACCGGAAACTCAAGAGACCCAGTACTTC

D gene: .
V gene: TRBV7-3
clone size: .
J gene: TRBJ2-3
CDR3 protein: CASSGSRTDTQYF
CDR3 DNA: TGTGCCAGCAGCGGATCTCGCACAGATACGCAGTATTTT

D gene: TRBD2
V gene: TRBV28
clone size: .
J gene: TRBJ2-1
CDR3 protein: CASSSGTSGRDNEQFF
CDR3 DNA: TGTGCCAGCAGTTCTGGGACTAGCGGGAGGGACAATGAGCAGTTCTTC

D gene: .
V gene: TRBV10-3
clone size: many
J gene: TRBJ2-5
CDR3 protein: CAIREIAQETQYF
CDR3 DNA: TGTGCCATCAGGGAAATCGCCCAAGAGACCCAGTACTTC

D gene: .
V gene: TRBV6-1
clone size: many
J gene: TRBJ2-2
CDR3 protein: CASSEFGPGAGELFF
CDR3 DNA: TGTGCCAGCAGTGAATTTGGACCCGGGGCCGGGGAGCTGTTTTTT

D gene: .
V gene: TRBV15
clone size: few
J gene: TRBJ2-3
CDR3 protein: CATSRDKGDTQYF
CDR3 DNA: TGTGCCACCAGCAGAGATAAAGGAGATACGCAGTATTTT

D gene: TRBD1
V gene: TRBV2
clone size: .
J gene: TRBJ2-7
CDR3 protein: CASSDPRTGIHEQYF
CDR3 DNA: TGTGCCAGCAGTGATCCCCGGACAGGGATCCACGAGCAGTACTTC

D gene: .
V gene: TRBV27
clone size: few
J gene: TRBJ2-1
CDR3 protein: CASSLTGIEQFF
CDR3 DNA: TGTGCCAGCAGTTTAACGGGCATTGAGCAGTTCTTC

D gene: TRBD1
V gene: TRBV15
clone size: .
J gene: TRBJ2-1
CDR3 protein: CATSRGTGGEQFF
CDR3 DNA: TGTGCCACCAGCAGGGGAACAGGGGGCGAGCAGTTCTTC

D gene: TRBD2
V gene: TRBV20-1
clone size: few
J gene: TRBJ2-5
CDR3 protein: CSARPLAGGPGETQYF
CDR3 DNA: TGCAGTGCTAGACCACTAGCGGGAGGACCCGGGGAGACCCAGTACTTC

D gene: .
V gene: TRBV24-1
clone size: .
J gene: TRBJ2-7
CDR3 protein: CATSDSKDRHEQYF
CDR3 DNA: TGTGCCACCAGTGATTCAAAGGACCGCCACGAGCAGTACTTC

D gene: .
V gene: TRBV10-3
clone size: .
J gene: TRBJ2-3
CDR3 protein: CAISRSSTDTQYF
CDR3 DNA: TGTGCCATCAGCCGTTCTAGCACAGATACGCAGTATTTT

D gene: .
V gene: TRBV9
clone size: .
J gene: TRBJ2-3
CDR3 protein: CASSVENRTRGHRGTDTQYF
CDR3 DNA: TGTGCCAGCAGCGTAGAAAACAGAACCAGAGGGCATAGAGGGACAGATACGCAGTATTTT

D gene: .
V gene: TRBV19
clone size: .
J gene: TRBJ1-1
CDR3 protein: CASRKGLMNTEAFF
CDR3 DNA: TGTGCCAGTAGGAAGGGACTGATGAACACTGAAGCTTTCTTT

D gene: TRBD2
V gene: TRBV6-5
clone size: few
J gene: TRBJ2-1
CDR3 protein: CASSYESSGSKSYNEQFF
CDR3 DNA: TGTGCCAGCAGTTACGAGTCTAGCGGGAGTAAGAGCTACAATGAGCAGTTCTTC

D gene: .
V gene: TRBV20-1
clone size: many
J gene: TRBJ2-2
CDR3 protein: CSAKTRQDHTGELFF
CDR3 DNA: TGCAGTGCTAAAACCCGCCAGGACCACACCGGGGAGCTGTTTTTT

D gene: .
V gene: TRBV30
clone size: few
J gene: TRBJ2-7
CDR3 protein: CAWSVGLTYEQYF
CDR3 DNA: TGTGCCTGGAGTGTCGGGTTAACCTACGAGCAGTACTTC

D gene: .
V gene: TRBV9
clone size: few
J gene: TRBJ2-7
CDR3 protein: CASSANTWDEQYF
CDR3 DNA: TGTGCCAGCAGCGCGAACACCTGGGACGAGCAGTACTTC

D gene: TRBD1
V gene: TRBV29-1
clone size: .
J gene: TRBJ2-3
CDR3 protein: CSVGTGGSGDTQYF
CDR3 DNA: TGCAGCGTGGGGACAGGGGGCTCCGGAGATACGCAGTATTTT

D gene: TRBD1
V gene: TRBV7-9
clone size: .
J gene: TRBJ1-3
CDR3 protein: CASSITGQYSGNTIYF
CDR3 DNA: TGTGCCAGCAGCATTACGGGACAGTACTCTGGAAACACCATATATTTT

D gene: .
V gene: TRBV25-1
clone size: many
J gene: TRBJ2-2
CDR3 protein: CASSQTGTGELFF
CDR3 DNA: TGTGCCAGTTCACAGACGGGCACCGGGGAGCTGTTTTTT

D gene: .
V gene: TRBV4-3
clone size: .
J gene: TRBJ2-2
CDR3 protein: CASSQRLASPGELFF
CDR3 DNA: TGCGCCAGCAGCCAACGGCTCGCCTCCCCCGGGGAGCTGTTTTTT

D gene: .
V gene: TRBV4-1
clone size: many
J gene: TRBJ1-1
CDR3 protein: CASSQETLGRTEAFF
CDR3 DNA: TGCGCCAGCAGCCAAGAAACTCTGGGTCGGACTGAAGCTTTCTTT

D gene: TRBD1
V gene: TRBV29-1
clone size: few
J gene: TRBJ1-2
CDR3 protein: CSVEPRLGQGSYGYTF
CDR3 DNA: TGCAGCGTTGAACCTCGCCTAGGACAGGGCAGCTATGGCTACACCTTC

D gene: .
V gene: TRBV12-3/TRBV12-4
clone size: many
J gene: TRBJ1-3
CDR3 protein: CASTLGGSGNTIYF
CDR3 DNA: TGTGCCAGCACCCTGGGGGGCTCTGGAAACACCATATATTTT

D gene: TRBD1
V gene: TRBV6-1
clone size: .
J gene: TRBJ2-7
CDR3 protein: CASRITQGARGEQYF
CDR3 DNA: TGTGCCAGCAGGATAACACAGGGGGCTAGGGGCGAGCAGTACTTC

D gene: TRBD1
V gene: TRBV19
clone size: .
J gene: TRBJ2-1
CDR3 protein: CASRIDRDRVNDEQFF
CDR3 DNA: TGTGCCAGTAGGATTGACCGAGACAGGGTAAACGATGAGCAGTTCTTC

D gene: TRBD2
V gene: TRBV6-4
clone size: .
J gene: TRBJ2-7
CDR3 protein: CASIGTSGSYEQYF
CDR3 DNA: TGTGCCAGCATCGGGACTAGCGGGTCCTACGAGCAGTACTTC

D gene: TRBD1
V gene: TRBV20-1
clone size: .
J gene: TRBJ1-2
CDR3 protein: CSPQGDRGDYGYTF
CDR3 DNA: TGCAGTCCTCAGGGCGACAGGGGGGACTATGGCTACACCTTC

D gene: .
V gene: TRBV19
clone size: once
J gene: TRBJ1-6
CDR3 protein: CASTTGYNSPLHF
CDR3 DNA: TGTGCCAGCACAACAGGGTATAATTCACCCCTCCACTTT

D gene: .
V gene: TRBV11-3
clone size: few
J gene: TRBJ2-1
CDR3 protein: CASSLAREFEQFF
CDR3 DNA: TGTGCCAGCAGCTTAGCCCGGGAATTTGAGCAGTTCTTC

D gene: .
V gene: TRBV4-3
clone size: .
J gene: TRBJ2-7
CDR3 protein: CASSPHVDYEQYF
CDR3 DNA: TGCGCCAGCAGCCCCCACGTGGACTACGAGCAGTACTTC

D gene: .
V gene: TRBV15
clone size: many
J gene: TRBJ2-5
CDR3 protein: CATSSTSGLKMETQYF
CDR3 DNA: TGTGCCACCAGCAGCACCAGTGGACTAAAAATGGAGACCCAGTACTTC

D gene: .
V gene: TRBV12-3/TRBV12-4
clone size: many
J gene: TRBJ2-1
CDR3 protein: CASRWEFNEQFF
CDR3 DNA: TGTGCCAGCAGATGGGAGTTCAATGAGCAGTTCTTC

D gene: .
V gene: TRBV10-3
clone size: few
J gene: TRBJ2-7
CDR3 protein: CAISESDGSYEQYF
CDR3 DNA: TGTGCCATCAGTGAGTCTGACGGCAGCTACGAGCAGTACTTC

D gene: .
V gene: TRBV4-3
clone size: .
J gene: TRBJ2-6
CDR3 protein: CASSAGLTISGANVLTF
CDR3 DNA: TGCGCCAGCAGCGCCGGACTGACGATCTCTGGGGCCAACGTCCTGACTTTC